A selection of T cell receptor beta chains follows, all from one sample in a study of cytomegalovirus exposure and HLA in healthy donors. Sequencing used immunoSEQ multiplex PCR; TCRdb keeps in-frame clones, though not all of them. The sample has under 200,000 clones, 84% seen once; the top ten hold less than 9%. The sequenced sample was PBMCs. The receptors come from a man in his late teens or twenties in good health and CMV-seropositive. Both conserved end residues are part of each CDR3. A D gene is named only where the DNA matches it firmly. Only some rows state a clone size, as once, few, many or a class for expanded clones.

j_call v_call d_call clone_size cdr3_nt cdr3_aa
TRBJ2-7 TRBV11-1 - - TGTGCCAGCAGCTTCGGGGTCTCCGAGCAGTACTTC CASSFGVSEQYF
TRBJ1-5 TRBV15 - - TGTGCCACCAGCATGATGGGTCCGGGGGGATATAGCAATCAGCCCCAGCATTTT CATSMMGPGGYSNQPQHF
TRBJ1-4 TRBV30 - - TGTGCCTGGAGTGCGGACACATCACATGAAAAACTGTTTTTT CAWSADTSHEKLFF
TRBJ1-1 TRBV30 TRBD1 - TGTGCCTGGAGTGAGACAGGGGTAGCTTTCTTT CAWSETGVAFF
TRBJ1-1 TRBV28 - - TGTGCCAGCAGGGGGGAGGGAATCGGGGAAGCTTTCTTT CASRGEGIGEAFF
TRBJ2-3 TRBV9 - - TGTGCCAGCAGCGTCATGCCCCGGGGAGATACGCAGTATTTT CASSVMPRGDTQYF
TRBJ1-2 TRBV28 - - TGTGCCAGCAGTTTATCCCACATAAGTGGCTACACCTTC CASSLSHISGYTF
TRBJ1-1 TRBV28 - - TGTGCCAGCACCGACAGGCTAGCCACTGAAGCTTTCTTT CASTDRLATEAFF
TRBJ2-7 TRBV12-2 - - TGTGCAAGTCGCTCAACGGGGGACGGACAGGGACACTACGAGCAGTACTTC CASRSTGDGQGHYEQYF
TRBJ2-1 TRBV7-9 - - TGTGCCAGCAGCTCAGTTTCTGCGGGACGGGGTAATGAGCAGTTCTTC CASSSVSAGRGNEQFF
TRBJ2-3 TRBV27 TRBD2 - TGTGCCAGCAGTTTGGGAGGGAGCACAGATACGCAGTATTTT CASSLGGSTDTQYF
TRBJ2-1 TRBV19 TRBD2 - TGTGCCAGTAGTAACCCCGGGACTAGCGGGGGAAATGAGCAGTTCTTC CASSNPGTSGGNEQFF
TRBJ1-1 TRBV28 - - TGTGCCAGCAGTTTAATAATCAACACTGAAGCTTTCTTT CASSLIINTEAFF
TRBJ2-5 TRBV11-3 TRBD1 - TGTGCCAGCAGCTTAGGACAGGGGGCAGGAGAGACCCAGTACTTC CASSLGQGAGETQYF
TRBJ2-1 TRBV29-1 TRBD2 - TGCAGCGGCGCGGGAGCATACAATGAGCAGTTCTTC CSGAGAYNEQFF
TRBJ2-2 TRBV29-1 TRBD1 few TGCAGCGTTGAAGATCCCGGACAGGGAAGAACCGGGGAGCTGTTTTTT CSVEDPGQGRTGELFF
TRBJ2-7 TRBV7-3 - - TGTGCCAGCAGCCAGGACAGCTACGAGCAGTACTTC CASSQDSYEQYF
TRBJ1-1 TRBV11-1 - once TGTGCCAGCAGCTTATTTGGGCCAACGAACACTGAAGCTTTCTTT CASSLFGPTNTEAFF
TRBJ1-1 TRBV19 - few TGTGCCAGCCGGGGAATGGTCACTGAAGCTTTCTTT CASRGMVTEAFF
TRBJ2-5 TRBV25-1 - - TGTGCCAGCAGTGAAAGCAGAGGGCAGTACTTC CASSESRGQYF
TRBJ1-1 TRBV30 TRBD1 - TGTGCCTGGAGTACAGGGGGCGCGGGAGGGGGAACCGCTGAAGCTTTCTTT CAWSTGGAGGGTAEAFF
TRBJ2-1 TRBV27 - - TGTGCCAGCAGTTACCTCGGGGGACGCAATGAGCAGTTCTTC CASSYLGGRNEQFF
TRBJ2-2 TRBV7-2 TRBD2 - TGTGCCAGCCTACTAGCGCTTAACACCGGGGAGCTGTTTTTT CASLLALNTGELFF
TRBJ2-7 TRBV11-1 TRBD2 - TGTGCCAGCAGCTTGGGGACTAGCATCGGCCACGAGCAGTACTTC CASSLGTSIGHEQYF